The next 22 T cell receptor beta chains were all read from a single sample in a study of blood T cell repertoires in COVID-19. Profiling relied on immunoSEQ multiplex PCR, and the TCRdb table lists in-frame clones only, not all of them. Here the sample spans 350,000 to 450,000 clones, 89% being singletons. Sequenced: peripheral blood. The receptors shown here come from a man aged 40-50 years with acute or convalescent COVID-19.

A single count supports this clone. The chain is built from TRBV7-9 and TRBJ2-7, with 12 bases matching TRBD2. The J segment lost 3 bases and the V segment lost 4 bases, leaving 4 bases of the junction unmatched. Germline CDR1 SEHNR, CDR2 FQNEAQ (reference sequence). The length of the CDR3 is 15 residues. CDR3: CASSSGTSGYYEQYF. Here the CDR3 DNA reads TGTGCCAGCAGCTCCGGGACTAGCGGGTACTACGAGCAGTACTTC.

The chain joins TRBV10-1 to TRBJ2-1; 8 bases match TRBD2. This CDR3 region has 15 residues. V gave up 2 bases and J gave up 9 bases; unmatched junction bases: 9. Germline V lookup: CDR1 WNHNN, CDR2 SYGVQD (reference sequence). For the CDR3, the DNA is TGCGCCAGCAGTGAGGCCCCCGGGAGGGTGGGTGAGCAGTTCTTC. Its translation: CASSEAPGRVGEQFF.

The chain joins TRBV7-9 to TRBJ2-6; a possible D gene is TRBD1 (6 bases). Trimming shortened V by 5 bases and J by 1 base, and 15 bases separated the two germline ends. This CDR3 has 17 amino acids. Per germline, CDR1 SEHNR and CDR2 FQNEAQ (reference sequence). The CDR3 region is CASSRRTAVSGANVLTF. The CDR3 DNA is TGTGCCAGCAGCCGTCGGACAGCAGTATCTGGGGCCAACGTCCTGACTTTC.

This chain connects TRBV5-1 to TRBJ1-3, with a tentative D call TRBD1 (5 bases). The germline gives CDR1 SGHRS, CDR2 YFSETQ. The CDR3 is 15 amino acids. V was clipped by 1 base and J by 3 bases, with 11 bases between them. Here the CDR3 reads CASSLRAGGGNTIYF. The CDR3 bases are TGCGCCAGCAGCTTGCGGGCCGGGGGTGGAAACACCATATATTTT.

Regarding this clone: Sequence at one end of the junction differs from germline and may be a read error. The CDR3, as DNA: TGTGCCACCAGCCCGGACATCCATTTT. It yields the protein CATSPDIHF. V is TRBV24-1 and J is TRBJ1-3; perhaps TRBD1 as D (5 bases). This CDR3 spans 9 amino acids. Germline V CDR1 and CDR2: KGHDR, SFDVKD.

V is TRBV5-4 and J is TRBJ2-7, with a weak D call TRBD2 (6 bases). Trimming took 0 bases from V and 4 from J, leaving 23 bases between them. Germline CDR1 is SGHNT and CDR2 is YYREEE (reference sequence). The CDR3 contains 18 residues. DNA of the CDR3: TGTGCCAGCAGCTTGGTCTATCGGGGGTCACCGGGTAAATACGAGCAGTACTTC. Its translation is CASSLVYRGSPGKYEQYF.

Comment on this clone: Other DNA sequences of this sample code for an identical CDR3. The V and J genes are TRBV12-3 or TRBV12-4 and TRBJ2-1; no reliable D call. The CDR3 is 13 residues long. The V and J ends lost 1 base and 6 bases respectively, with 7 bases between them. CDR3 residues: CASSLGGGNEQFF. The CDR3, as DNA: TGTGCCAGCAGTTTAGGTGGCGGCAATGAGCAGTTCTTC.

This clone occurred once. V is TRBV18 and J is TRBJ1-5, with TRBD1 as a possible D gene (5 bases). The germline V and J ends were trimmed by 5 bases and 6 bases, with 11 bases remaining between them. There are 13 residues in the CDR3. Germline assignment: CDR1 KGHSH and CDR2 LQKENI. In nucleotides, the CDR3 is TGTGCCAGCTCAGTGGTGGGGGGTCAGCCCCAGCATTTT. Translation gives CASSVVGGQPQHF.

J is TRBJ1-2 and V is TRBV5-4; D not certain. V was shortened by 4 bases and J by 2 bases, with 9 bases between the two germline ends. The CDR3 extends over 13 amino acids. Germline CDR1 is SGHNT and CDR2 is YYREEE (reference sequence). The CDR3: CASSVDLNYGYTF. CDR3 nucleotides: TGTGCCAGCAGCGTAGACTTAAACTATGGCTACACCTTC.

J is TRBJ2-3 and V is TRBV9; 10 bases are a match to TRBD1. The CDR3 loop spans 17 amino acids. V shed 3 bases and J 6 bases; nucleotides not matched to a gene: 13. CDR1 and CDR2 (germline): SGDLS, YYNGEE. The CDR3 nucleotides are TGTGCCAGCAGCGACGGGGGGACAGGGGATAATATGGATACGCAGTATTTT. It codes for CASSDGGTGDNMDTQYF.

The chain uses TRBV4-1 and TRBJ2-1, with 11 positions matching TRBD2. The CDR3 covers 16 residues. V gave up 2 bases and J gave up 5 bases; unmatched junction bases: 5. Germline-derived CDR1 and CDR2 are MGHRA and YSYEKL. The CDR3 nucleotides are TGCGCCAGCAGCCAACCGGGGACTAGCGGTCACAATGAGCAGTTCTTC. As protein: CASSQPGTSGHNEQFF.

The rearrangement links TRBV2 to TRBJ1-2; TRBD1 matches 11 bases. The CDR3 has 13 residues. V gave up 4 bases and J gave up 7 bases; unmatched junction bases: 2. Germline V lookup: CDR1 SNHLY, CDR2 FYNNEI. This CDR3 reads CASSGTGGTGYTF. In nucleotides, the CDR3 is TGTGCCAGCAGTGGGACAGGGGGCACTGGCTACACCTTC. Together with reference TRBV2 and TRBJ1-2, the CDR3 gives the full variable domain: EPEVTQTPSHQVTQMGQEVILRCVPISNHLYFYWYRQILGQKVEFLVSFYNNEISEKSEIFDDQFSVERPDGSNFTLKIRSTKLEDSAMYFCASSGTGGTGYTFGSGTRLTVV.

This chain joins TRBV27 and TRBJ2-1; TRBD1 agrees at 11 bases. The germline gives CDR1 MNHEY, CDR2 SMNVEV (reference sequence). The CDR3 loop spans 17 amino acids. The ends lost 5 bases at V and 4 bases at J; junction bases unmatched: 10. CDR3 sequence: CASSPQPGTGGYNEQFF. As DNA, the CDR3 is TGTGCCAGCAGTCCGCAACCCGGGACAGGGGGTTACAATGAGCAGTTCTTC.

CDR3 amino acids: CASSATGLGTSGGYEQYF. The CDR3 nucleotides are TGCGCCAGCAGCGCAACCGGCCTGGGGACTAGCGGGGGCTACGAGCAGTACTTC. The V gene is TRBV5-1, the J gene TRBJ2-7; 14 nucleotides agree with TRBD2. Trimming at V came to 4 bases and at J to 3 bases, leaving 12 bases not matched to a gene. CDR1 is SGHRS, CDR2 YFSETQ, per germline. The CDR3 has 18 residues.

The chain combines TRBV27 with TRBJ1-1, with 9 bases aligning to TRBD1. Germline CDR1 is MNHEY and CDR2 is SMNVEV (reference sequence). The CDR3 contains 18 residues. Trimming took 1 base from V and 2 from J; bases not matched to a gene: 11. The CDR3 bases are TGTGCCAGCAGTTTATTTACATTCCGGACAGGGGTAAACACTGAAGCTTTCTTT. This encodes CASSLFTFRTGVNTEAFF.

This chain uses TRBV7-3 with TRBJ2-1, with D unresolved. V lost 2 bases and J 5 bases, leaving 10 bases between the germline ends. Looked up from germline, CDR1 is SGHTA and CDR2 is FQGTGA. This CDR3 has 14 amino acids. The CDR3 nucleotides are TGTGCCAGCAGCTTATTTGGCGGTGACAATGAGCAGTTCTTC. Translating gives CASSLFGGDNEQFF.

The DNA for the CDR3 is TGTGCAGCGGGGGGCTACAATGAGCAGTTCTTC. Amino acid sequence: CAAGGYNEQFF. V and J are TRBV6-5 and TRBJ2-1, with 9 bases that match TRBD2. Per germline, CDR1 MNHEY and CDR2 SVGAGI. The CDR3 length is 11 residues.

V gene TRBV19 combines with J gene TRBJ1-1; D is unclear. Looked up from germline, CDR1 is LNHDA and CDR2 is SQIVND (reference sequence). CDR3 length: 16 residues. V lost 6 bases to trimming and J lost 2 bases, with 19 bases between them. Here the CDR3 reads CASRYYVGRGNTEAFF. The CDR3 nucleotides are TGTGCCAGTAGGTACTATGTCGGCCGGGGAAACACTGAAGCTTTCTTT.

This chain links TRBV7-3 with TRBJ2-1, with 9 bases that match TRBD2. V shed 5 bases, J shed 7 bases, and the junction held 6 bases outside the gene matches. The CDR3 sequence is 14 residues long. In germline, CDR1 is SGHTA, CDR2 FQGTGA. Here the CDR3 DNA reads TGTGCCAGCAGCCGCGGGGGGGCCCATAATGAGCAGTTCTTC. Amino acids: CASSRGGAHNEQFF.

This clone appeared once. The chain recombines TRBV19 with TRBJ2-7, with a tentative D call TRBD2 (5 bases). CDR1 is LNHDA and CDR2 is SQIVND in the germline V gene (reference sequence). Trimming cost V 1 base and J 3 bases, with 13 bases left between them. The CDR3 consists of 15 residues. The CDR3 region is CASSIGGLYLYEQYF. CDR3 nucleotides: TGTGCCAGTAGTATAGGCGGGCTCTATCTCTACGAGCAGTACTTC.

The V call is TRBV24-1, the J call TRBJ2-1; perhaps TRBD2 as D (5 bases). Germline CDR1 is KGHDR and CDR2 is SFDVKD. V lost 7 bases and J 5 bases, leaving 8 bases between the germline ends. This CDR3 is 12 amino acids long. The CDR3 loop is CATRDSHNEQFF. Here the CDR3 DNA reads TGTGCCACCAGGGACTCTCACAATGAGCAGTTCTTC.

The chain links TRBV6-2 or TRBV6-3 to TRBJ2-7; 10 nucleotides match TRBD2. The germline V gene has CDR1 MNHEY and CDR2 SVGEGT. This CDR3 contains 18 residues. Trimming cost V 5 bases and J 1 base; bases outside gene matches: 14. The CDR3 coding sequence is TGTGCCAGCAGTCGGACGGGACTAGCGAGACGAGGGTCCTACGAGCAGTACTTC. Its translation: CASSRTGLARRGSYEQYF.